The 10 T cell receptor beta chains below all came from one sample that was sequenced in a study of shared clonotypes between healthy human individuals. Using immunoSEQ multiplex PCR, the repertoire was profiled, and TCRdb retains in-frame clones only, with some absent. The profile shows about 120,000 clones, 68% of them singletons. The sample was memory CD8+ T cells sorted from blood. Subset here: CD45RO+ cells pooled with CCR7-negative TemRA cells. These receptors originate from a woman under 40 in good health.

This clone was observed once. Here the CDR3 reads CASSIDNYEQYF. The CDR3, as DNA: TGTGCCAGTAGTATCGACAACTACGAGCAGTACTTC. The V and J genes are TRBV19 and TRBJ2-5; no clear D. The end of the DNA fits TRBJ2-7 better, so the J call may be wrong. CDR1 and CDR2 from the germline V gene are LNHDA and SQIVND (reference sequence). The CDR3 runs 12 residues.

This clone came up a few times. The chain couples TRBV6-5 to TRBJ2-7; the D is unclear. The CDR3 is made up of 13 amino acids. The V gene's germline CDR1 is MNHEY and CDR2 SVGAGI. Between the trimmed V and J ends, which lost 2 bases and 2 bases, there was a span of 7 bases. The CDR3, as DNA: TGTGCCAGCAGTTACGGCGGTACCTACGAGCAGTACTTC. Its protein product is CASSYGGTYEQYF.

J is TRBJ2-7 and V is TRBV19, with D perhaps TRBD1 (6 bases). The CDR3 has 14 residues. The V end lost 11 bases, the J end lost 1 base, and 18 bases lay between the germline ends. Per germline, CDR1 LNHDA and CDR2 SQIVND (reference sequence). CDR3 amino acids: CAGGCRSDSYEQYF. CDR3 bases: TGTGCCGGGGGCTGTCGGAGTGATTCCTACGAGCAGTACTTC.

V is TRBV10-3 and J is TRBJ1-1; tentatively, D is TRBD1 (6 bases). CDR1 is ENHRY, CDR2 SYGVKD, per germline. The CDR3 length is 14 residues. V was pared by 4 bases and J by 7 bases, with 16 bases between. The CDR3 region is CAISGQVLRGEAFF. CDR3 sequence (DNA): TGTGCCATCAGTGGACAGGTCTTAAGGGGTGAAGCTTTCTTT.

The genes are TRBV6-4 and TRBJ1-2, with D unclear. CDR3 length equals 13 residues. CDR1 and CDR2 (germline): MRHNA, SNTAGT. V dropped 2 bases and J dropped 6 bases, with 10 bases sitting between them. The CDR3 bases are TGTGCCAGCAGTGACGGGCAGGCAGATGGCTACACCTTC. Residues: CASSDGQADGYTF.

V and J are TRBV19 and TRBJ2-1, with D possibly matching TRBD2 (5 bases). Looked up from germline, CDR1 is LNHDA and CDR2 is SQIVND (reference sequence). The V end was cut by 1 base, the J end by 1 base, with 5 bases between. The CDR3 runs to 14 residues. This CDR3 reads CASSIAGSYNEQFF. CDR3 DNA sequence: TGTGCCAGTAGTATAGCGGGATCCTACAATGAGCAGTTCTTC.

J is TRBJ2-6 and V is TRBV2; unclear D gene. V lost 5 bases to trimming and J lost 1 base, with 6 bases between them. CDR3 length equals 14 residues. Germline V CDR1 and CDR2: SNHLY, FYNNEI. CDR3 residues: CASSWGSGANVLTF. The CDR3 DNA reads as TGTGCCAGCAGTTGGGGTTCTGGGGCCAACGTCCTGACTTTC.

This clone was found once. The rearrangement links TRBV2 to TRBJ2-1; D possibly corresponds to TRBD1 (7 bases). From germline, CDR1 is SNHLY and CDR2 FYNNEI. The V end was cut by 8 bases, the J end by 5 bases, with 10 bases between. The CDR3 has 12 amino acids. CDR3 nucleotide sequence: TGTGCCAGCGCGGGACAGAACAATGAGCAGTTCTTC. Amino acid sequence: CASAGQNNEQFF. The complete variable domain, with remaining parts taken from reference TRBV2 and TRBJ2-1, reads EPEVTQTPSHQVTQMGQEVILRCVPISNHLYFYWYRQILGQKVEFLVSFYNNEISEKSEIFDDQFSVERPDGSNFTLKIRSTKLEDSAMYFCASAGQNNEQFFGPGTRLTVL.

The V gene is TRBV2, the J gene TRBJ2-7, with 12 positions matching TRBD1. V gave up 1 base and J gave up 7 bases; unmatched junction bases: 11. The germline CDR1 and CDR2 sequences are SNHLY and FYNNEI. The CDR3 has 17 residues. This chain's CDR3 is CASSEGGVGQGAWEQYF. CDR3 sequence (DNA): TGTGCCAGCAGTGAAGGTGGAGTGGGACAGGGGGCATGGGAGCAGTACTTC.

This chain uses TRBV5-1 with TRBJ1-5; TRBD1 agrees at 9 bases. The ends lost 6 bases at V and 0 bases at J; junction bases unmatched: 16. The CDR3 has 19 residues. Germline lookup yields CDR1 SGHRS and CDR2 YFSETQ. The DNA of the CDR3 is TGCGCCAGCAACCCCCCTCCGGGACAGGGTGGAGATAGCAATCAGCCCCAGCATTTT. Translation: CASNPPPGQGGDSNQPQHF.